The source of this T cell receptor beta chain is a study of blood T cell repertoires in COVID-19. Turning to the study itself: Sites across the United States, Italy and Spain contributed samples from acute and convalescent COVID-19. The cDNA or gDNA used as material had been derived from T cells, B-cell-depleted T cells, or PBMCs.

Germline values: CDR1 MNHNY, CDR2 SVGAGI (reference sequence). The CDR3 has 15 residues. With 5 bases removed from V and 4 bases from J, the gap between germline ends came to 15 bases. Residents of approximately 25 US areas, aged roughly 18 to 89 years, made up the participants. Original analysis: Counts of nucleated cells, estimated from reference gene primer amplification, were obtained. Repertoires were generated with immunoSEQ multiplex PCR, while TCRdb's copy carries only in-frame clones and drops some. The V and J calls and the clone size are those of that table, but D and trimming were determined from the DNA. The repertoire includes about 140,000 clones, roughly 80% of them detected once, and 4.5% to 5.5% sits in the top ten.

Input material: PBMCs or T cells enriched from blood (not recorded which). The J gene is TRBJ1-3, the V gene TRBV6-6; D is perhaps TRBD1 (6 bases). This TCR derives from a man aged 40-50 years with acute COVID-19. The chain's CDR3 is CASSPPQGTGNTIYF. In nucleotides, the CDR3 is TGTGCCAGCAGTCCACCACAGGGAACCGGAAACACCATATATTTT.